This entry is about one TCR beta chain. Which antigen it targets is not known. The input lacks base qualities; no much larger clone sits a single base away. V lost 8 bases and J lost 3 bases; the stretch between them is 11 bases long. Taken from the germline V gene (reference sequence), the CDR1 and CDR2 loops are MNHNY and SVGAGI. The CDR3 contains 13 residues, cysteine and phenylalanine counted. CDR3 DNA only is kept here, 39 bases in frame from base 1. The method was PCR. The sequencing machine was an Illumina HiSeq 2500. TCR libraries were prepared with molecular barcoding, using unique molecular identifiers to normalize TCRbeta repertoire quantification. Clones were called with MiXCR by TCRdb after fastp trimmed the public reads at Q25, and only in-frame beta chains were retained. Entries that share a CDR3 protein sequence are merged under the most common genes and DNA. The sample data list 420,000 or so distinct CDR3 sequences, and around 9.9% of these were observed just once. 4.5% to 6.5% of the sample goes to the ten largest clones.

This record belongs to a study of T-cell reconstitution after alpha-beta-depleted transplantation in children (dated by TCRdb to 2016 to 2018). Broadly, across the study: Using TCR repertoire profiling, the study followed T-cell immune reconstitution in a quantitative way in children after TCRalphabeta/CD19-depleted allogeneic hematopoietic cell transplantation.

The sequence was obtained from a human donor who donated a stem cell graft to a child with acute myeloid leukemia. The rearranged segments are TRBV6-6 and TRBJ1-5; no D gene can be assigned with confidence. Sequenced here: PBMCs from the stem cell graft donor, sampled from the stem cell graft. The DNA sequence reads TGTGCCAGCTCCCGCGCAGACAATCAGCCCCAGCATTTT. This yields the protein CASSRADNQPQHF.